The 18 T cell receptor beta chains given below trace back to one sample, sequenced in a study of blood T cell repertoires in COVID-19. Data came from immunoSEQ multiplex PCR; TCRdb stores just in-frame clones and leaves some out. In the table there are roughly 330,000 clones, about nine tenths of which are singletons. Sequenced sample: PBMCs or T cells enriched from blood (not recorded which). The receptors come from a young woman who had recovered from COVID-19.

The gene calls are TRBV5-4 and TRBJ1-1; 8 bases line up with TRBD1. CDR1 and CDR2 from the germline V gene are SGHNT and YYREEE (reference sequence). Trimming took 4 bases from V and 5 from J; bases not matched to a gene: 7. CDR3 length: 14 amino acids. CDR3 sequence reads: CASSGTGQWTEAFF. The CDR3 coding sequence is TGTGCCAGCAGCGGGACAGGTCAGTGGACTGAAGCTTTCTTT.

V gene TRBV12-3 or TRBV12-4 combines with J gene TRBJ1-1; 7 bases fit TRBD1. The CDR3 contains 13 residues. V was clipped by 5 bases and J by 3 bases; unmatched bases: 3. The CDR3 region is CASSGTEDTEAFF. CDR3 DNA sequence: TGTGCCAGCAGTGGGACAGAGGACACTGAAGCTTTCTTT.

The V gene is TRBV21-1, the J gene TRBJ1-4. TRBV21-1 is assigned pseudogene status. This CDR3 is 12 amino acids long. The CDR3 DNA sequence: TGTGCCAGCAGTCTAAGTAATGAAAAACTGTTTTTT. This codes for CASSLSNEKLFF.

This clone has just a few counts. The chain employs TRBV28 and TRBJ1-6; TRBD1 might be the D (6 bases). The CDR3 covers 14 residues. Trimming took 6 bases from V and 7 from J, leaving 13 bases between them. Germline loops: CDR1 MDHEN, CDR2 SYDVKM. CDR3: CASSRQVGNSPLHF. The CDR3 coding sequence is TGTGCCAGCAGCAGACAGGTGGGGAATTCACCCCTCCACTTT.

This clone appeared once. The chain uses TRBV6-1 and TRBJ1-2, with 7 bases that match TRBD1. This CDR3 is 14 amino acids long. CDR1 is MNHNS and CDR2 is SASEGT in the germline V gene. Trimming at V came to 3 bases and at J to 8 bases, leaving 9 bases not matched to a gene. DNA for the CDR3: TGTGCCAGCAGTGAGCCAGACAGGGAGCACGGCTACACCTTC. It is translated as CASSEPDREHGYTF.

The chain couples TRBV11-2 to TRBJ2-1, with D possibly being TRBD1 (7 bases). V was trimmed by 3 bases and J by 4 bases, leaving 16 bases between them. The CDR3 length is 16 residues. CDR1 and CDR2 from the germline V gene are SGHAT and FQNNGV. Here the CDR3 reads CASSFIVTGRYNEQFF. The CDR3 DNA reads as TGTGCCAGCAGCTTTATAGTGACAGGGAGGTACAATGAGCAGTTCTTC.

The chain carries TRBV9 and TRBJ1-4; 10 bases match TRBD1. Germline V CDR1 and CDR2: SGDLS, YYNGEE. After removal of 4 bases from V and 2 bases from J, the junction contained 8 bases not matched to a gene. This CDR3 is built from 17 residues. The CDR3 sequence: CASSPGQGGGTNEKLFF. Here the CDR3 DNA reads TGTGCCAGCAGCCCTGGACAGGGGGGAGGCACTAATGAAAAACTGTTTTTT.

The rearrangement joins TRBV28 to TRBJ1-5; tentative D call: TRBD1 (6 bases). The V gene's germline CDR1 is MDHEN and CDR2 SYDVKM. V dropped 9 bases and J dropped 5 bases, with 11 bases sitting between them. The CDR3 runs to 12 residues. CDR3 coding DNA: TGTGCCAGTACACAGGGTCATCAGCCCCAGCATTTT. The encoded protein is CASTQGHQPQHF. The complete variable domain, with remaining parts taken from reference TRBV28 and TRBJ1-5, reads DVKVTQSSRYLVKRTGEKVFLECVQDMDHENMFWYRQDPGLGLRLIYFSYDVKMKEKGDIPEGYSVSREKKERFSLILESASTNQTSMYLCASTQGHQPQHFGDGTRLSIL.

V gene TRBV6-5 combines with J gene TRBJ1-5; no reliable D call. V was cut by 5 bases and J by 2 bases, with 13 bases left in between. The CDR3 extends over 15 amino acids. Germline CDR1 MNHEY, CDR2 SVGAGI. CDR3 DNA: TGTGCCAGCAGTCTCGGAGTCCGGGGCAATCAGCCCCAGCATTTT. This sequence encodes CASSLGVRGNQPQHF.

This chain joins TRBV15 and TRBJ1-3; weak D call: TRBD1 (5 bases). Germline V lookup: CDR1 LNHNV, CDR2 YYDKDF (reference sequence). The V gene lost 0 bases and the J gene lost 0 bases, with 15 bases spanning the gap. This CDR3 is 18 amino acids long. CDR3 DNA sequence: TGTGCCACCAGCAGAGATGGGACTAGGGTACCCTCTGGAAACACCATATATTTT. This sequence encodes CATSRDGTRVPSGNTIYF.

The V gene is TRBV4-2, the J gene TRBJ2-3; 9 bases map to TRBD2. There are 14 residues in the CDR3. The germline gives CDR1 LGHNA, CDR2 YNFKEQ. Trimming took 0 bases from V and 9 from J; bases not matched to a gene: 4. Here the CDR3 DNA reads TGTGCCAGCAGCCAAGAGCGGGAGGGGATAACGCAGTATTTT. It specifies CASSQEREGITQYF.

CDR3 nucleotide sequence: TGTGCCAGCAGTTCTACGTTTAGCGGTTCCACAGATACGCAGTATTTT. Translation gives CASSSTFSGSTDTQYF. J is TRBJ2-3 and V is TRBV6-5, with D tentatively TRBD2 (6 bases). Trimming removed 4 bases from V and 2 bases from J, with 16 bases in between. CDR1 and CDR2 from the germline V gene are MNHEY and SVGAGI. The CDR3 runs 16 residues.

V is TRBV7-7 and J is TRBJ2-1; D is possibly TRBD2 (5 bases). The CDR3 totals 15 residues. Germline CDR1 is SSHAT and CDR2 is FNYEAQ (reference sequence). Trimming stripped 4 bases from V and 6 bases from J, with 16 bases between. The CDR3 sequence is CASSSDSLGSNEQFF. CDR3 nucleotides: TGTGCCAGCAGCTCGGACTCCCTGGGTAGCAATGAGCAGTTCTTC.

J is TRBJ1-6 and V is TRBV19; 7 bases are shared with TRBD1. The CDR3 has 16 residues. Germline loops: CDR1 LNHDA, CDR2 SQIVND (reference sequence). Trimming at V came to 4 bases and at J to 3 bases, leaving 6 bases not matched to a gene. The CDR3 protein is CASSTSDRFYNSPLHF. The CDR3 DNA reads TGTGCCAGTAGTACCTCGGACAGGTTCTATAATTCACCCCTCCACTTT.

V gene TRBV7-8 combines with J gene TRBJ2-7; maybe TRBD1 (6 bases). This CDR3 is built from 14 residues. Germline-derived CDR1 and CDR2 are SGHVS and FQNEAQ. Trimming left V 4 bases short and J 6 bases short, with 16 bases between. The CDR3 DNA sequence: TGTGCCAGCAGCTCCCAGGGGAACCTAGGCGAGCAGTACTTC. It encodes CASSSQGNLGEQYF.

The J gene is TRBJ1-2, the V gene TRBV18; D is perhaps TRBD1 (6 bases). Germline loops: CDR1 KGHSH, CDR2 LQKENI. The ends were cut back, 2 bases at V and 8 bases at J, with 18 bases in the middle. The CDR3 sequence is 15 residues long. The CDR3 region is CASSPSRGTQNGYTF. The CDR3 DNA follows: TGTGCCAGCTCACCAAGCAGAGGGACACAGAACGGCTACACCTTC.

In this sample, this clone turned up a few times. The chain uses TRBV9 and TRBJ2-1; TRBD1 agrees at 9 bases. V was pared by 5 bases and J by 6 bases, with 6 bases of the junction left unmatched. The CDR3 extends over 14 amino acids. CDR1 and CDR2 (germline): SGDLS, YYNGEE. CDR3 protein: CASSRTGDLNEQFF. CDR3 sequence (DNA): TGTGCCAGCAGTCGGACAGGGGATCTCAATGAGCAGTTCTTC.

The rearrangement links TRBV3-1 (or the pseudogene TRBV3-2) to TRBJ2-3, with TRBD2 matching over 8 bases. The V gene's germline CDR1 is LGHDT and CDR2 YNNKEL (reference sequence). With V trimmed by 4 bases and J by 8 bases, 11 bases remained unmatched. This CDR3 has 15 residues. The CDR3 DNA reads TGTGCCAGCAGCCCAAGCGGGGGCATGGGAGGTACGCAGTATTTT. It is translated as CASSPSGGMGGTQYF.